This TCR beta chain was profiled in a study of blood T cell repertoires in COVID-19. TCRdb's copy holds only in-frame clones and misses some; the assay was immunoSEQ multiplex PCR. Here the sample spans about 400,000 clones, roughly 90% being singletons. CDR1 is KGHDR and CDR2 is SFDVKD in the germline V gene. The CDR3 loop spans 14 amino acids. Trimming left V 2 bases short and J 1 base short, with 8 bases between. The study counted Cohort 3 donors as recovered given two negative PCRs, clearance, or symptom resolution. Specimen: PBMCs or T cells enriched from blood (not recorded which). This rearrangement joins TRBV24-1 to TRBJ2-7; D is uncertain. This TCR derives from a woman aged 25-40 years who had recovered from COVID-19. CDR3 nucleotides: TGTGCCACCAGTGATTCTCGAACTTCCTACGAGCAGTACTTC. Amino acids: CATSDSRTSYEQYF.